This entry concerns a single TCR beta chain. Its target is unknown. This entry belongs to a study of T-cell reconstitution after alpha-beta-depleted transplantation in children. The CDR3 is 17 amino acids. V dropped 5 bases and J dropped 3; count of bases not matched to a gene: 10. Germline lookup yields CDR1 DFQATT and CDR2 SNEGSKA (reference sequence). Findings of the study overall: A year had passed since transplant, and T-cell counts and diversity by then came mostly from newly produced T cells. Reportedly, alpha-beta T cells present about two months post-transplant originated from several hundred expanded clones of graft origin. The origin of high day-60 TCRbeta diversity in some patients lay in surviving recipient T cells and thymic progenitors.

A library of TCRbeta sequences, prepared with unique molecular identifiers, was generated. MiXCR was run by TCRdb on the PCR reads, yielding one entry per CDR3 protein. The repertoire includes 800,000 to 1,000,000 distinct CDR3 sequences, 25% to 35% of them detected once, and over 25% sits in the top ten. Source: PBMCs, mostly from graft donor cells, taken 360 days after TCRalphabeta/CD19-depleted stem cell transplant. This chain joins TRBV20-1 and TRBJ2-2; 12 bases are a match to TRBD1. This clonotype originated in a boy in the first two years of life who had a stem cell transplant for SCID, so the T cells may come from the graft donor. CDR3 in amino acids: CSALWDRGLLHTGELFF. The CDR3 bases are TGCAGTGCTCTCTGGGACAGGGGGCTACTTCACACCGGGGAGCTGTTTTTT.